This TCR beta chain comes out of a study of T-cell memory formation after mild COVID-19. Study-wide findings and caveats: Memory from before infection featured some responding clones, which suggests cross-reactive memory joined. Clones that shrank (day 15 to 85) were balanced CD4/CD8, whereas later expanders leaned CD4+.

Turning to this clonotype: Its antigen is still unknown.

The CDR3 covers 17 residues. The germline V gene encodes CDR1 SGHTA and CDR2 FQGNSA. J lost 6 bases, V lost 2 bases, and 10 bases had no gene match. TCRdb reprocessed the 5' RACE reads via MiXCR and lists one record per CDR3 protein. The table lists approximately 500,000 distinct CDR3 sequences, around 25% of them singletons, with 12% in the top ten. Sequencing was carried out using PBMCs or a T cell subset sorted from them (not recorded which). The TCR sequence derives from an adult woman who had mild COVID-19 (a few samples of this study predate the infection). Cell type and time point are not known. The rearrangement links TRBV7-2 to TRBJ2-5; 12 nucleotides agree with TRBD2. CDR3 residues: CASSLRLAGGPPKTQYF. The CDR3 region has the DNA TGTGCCAGCAGCTTAAGGCTAGCGGGAGGGCCGCCGAAGACCCAGTACTTC.